The T cell receptor beta chain described here comes from a study of long-term antiretroviral therapy in people with HIV. From germline, CDR1 is GTSNPN and CDR2 SVGIG (reference sequence). V was pared by 1 base and J by 3 bases, with 10 bases between. This CDR3 is built from 13 residues. Samples were assayed with immunoSEQ v3.0 at survey level. Target depth was roughly 40,000-55,000 T-cell genomes per sample. TCRdb's copy holds only in-frame clones and misses some; the assay was immunoSEQ multiplex PCR. This table has almost 30,000 clones, 93% appearing once. Study observations and caveats: Participants lacked recorded data on ART adherence, viral resistance or therapy changes. The study found narrower CDR3 length ranges in HIV repertoires than in controls. Specimens of blood were obtained during about 2003 to 2018, possibly under older ART regimens.

Remarks on this clone: The antigen is not known.

The specimen comprised unsorted PBMCs, sampled almost 6.6 years after starting antiretroviral therapy. The chain links TRBV30 to TRBJ2-7, with D perhaps matching TRBD1 (6 bases). The receptor's source is a woman in her thirties or forties with HIV. This chain's CDR3 is CAWSDDRIYEQYF. CDR3 bases: TGTGCCTGGAGTGACGACAGGATCTACGAGCAGTACTTC. The whole variable domain, filled in from reference TRBV30 and TRBJ2-7, reads SQTIHQWPATLVQPVGSPLSLECTVEGTSNPNLYWYRQAAGRGLQLLFYSVGIGQISSEVPQNLSASRPQDRQFILSSKKLLLSDSGFYLCAWSDDRIYEQYFGPGTRLTVT.